This TCR beta chain stems from a study of OX40 agonist ivuxolimab in advanced cancers. Study-wide context: Hepatocellular carcinoma, melanoma, renal cell or head and neck cancer affected the dose-escalation patients. Enrollees could have had prior anti-PD-1, anti-PD-L1 or anti-CTLA-4 therapy, which roughly 40% had received.

Measured with immunoSEQ multiplex PCR; TCRdb has only the in-frame clones, and not every one. Altogether about 84,000 clones are present, approximately 93% being singletons, with the ten largest covering about 11%. The CDR3 sequence is 13 residues long. The germline V gene encodes CDR1 ENHRY and CDR2 SYGVKD. Trimming left V 0 bases short and J 7 bases short, with 10 bases between. The V call is TRBV10-3, the J call TRBJ2-7; D is unresolved. This receptor was obtained from an adult with an advanced solid tumor such as melanoma, head and neck, liver or kidney cancer. The source material was CD4+ or CD8+ T cells sorted from blood, sampled in a trial of the OX40 agonist ivuxolimab. CDR3 in DNA: TGTGCCATCAGTGAGTCATTAATGGAAGAGCAGTACTTC. It codes for CAISESLMEEQYF.